These 10 T cell receptor beta chains were sequenced from one sample in a study of T cell responses to AZD1222 COVID-19 vaccine. The data were produced by immunoSEQ multiplex PCR, yet TCRdb's version contains in-frame clones alone and is incomplete. The sample shows about 110,000 clones, roughly 85% of them seen only once. The sequenced sample was peripheral blood, obtained 28 days after the second AZD1222 dose. The receptors shown here come from an adult who received the AZD1222 COVID-19 vaccine.

The rearrangement links TRBV2 to TRBJ1-5, with TRBD1 as a possible D gene (6 bases). Trimming left V 2 bases short and J 3 bases short, with 14 bases between. There are 16 residues in the CDR3. The germline V gene has CDR1 SNHLY and CDR2 FYNNEI. The CDR3 region has the DNA TGTGCCAGCAGTGAATTTCTGGGGGCAGCCAATCAGCCCCAGCATTTT. Amino acid sequence: CASSEFLGAANQPQHF.

The genes are TRBV7-8 and TRBJ2-5, with 9 positions matching TRBD2. CDR1 and CDR2 from the germline V gene are SGHVS and FQNEAQ. V was clipped by 5 bases and J by 3 bases; unmatched bases: 1. CDR3 length: 13 residues. The CDR3 DNA reads as TGTGCCAGCAGCCGGACTAGCGAAGAGACCCAGTACTTC. This sequence encodes CASSRTSEETQYF.

The chain joins TRBV10-2 to TRBJ2-7, with D maybe TRBD1 (7 bases). Between the trimmed V and J ends, which lost 2 bases and 4 bases, there was a span of 15 bases. CDR1 and CDR2 from the germline V gene are WSHSY and SAAADI. CDR3 length equals 15 residues. The CDR3: CASSEQGGVQYEQYF. CDR3 nucleotide sequence: TGCGCCAGCAGTGAGCAGGGGGGAGTGCAATACGAGCAGTACTTC.

The chain links TRBV5-1 to TRBJ1-2; 9 nucleotides agree with TRBD1. This CDR3 has 14 amino acids. Per the germline V gene, CDR1 is SGHRS and CDR2 is YFSETQ. V lost 3 bases and J lost 2; bases outside the gene matches: 2. CDR3 DNA: TGCGCCAGCAGCTCGGACAGGGGAAACTATGGCTACACCTTC. Residues: CASSSDRGNYGYTF.

This clone was observed a single time. The V and J genes are TRBV28 and TRBJ2-3; TRBD1 agrees at 11 bases. The CDR3 is 16 residues long. With V trimmed by 5 bases and J by 4 bases, 8 bases remained unmatched. Germline V CDR1 and CDR2: MDHEN, SYDVKM. The CDR3 nucleotides are TGTGCCAGCAGTCCGGACAGGGGGCATTTCGCAGATACGCAGTATTTT. It codes for CASSPDRGHFADTQYF.

The chain uses TRBV27 and TRBJ1-1; 7 bases match TRBD1. Germline CDR1 reads MNHEY; CDR2 reads SMNVEV (reference sequence). The CDR3 contains 14 residues. The V gene end was trimmed by 3 bases and the J gene end by 3 bases; junction bases not matched to a gene: 4. This CDR3 is CASSFQGEHTEAFF. DNA for the CDR3: TGTGCCAGCAGTTTCCAGGGGGAACACACTGAAGCTTTCTTT.

The chain uses TRBV19 and TRBJ2-7, with 10 bases that match TRBD2. This CDR3 region has 17 residues. V shed 4 bases, J shed 2 bases, and the junction held 11 bases outside the gene matches. Germline CDR1 reads LNHDA; CDR2 reads SQIVND (reference sequence). For the CDR3, the DNA is TGTGCCAGTAGTACAGCTCTTTCTAGCGGGAGAACCTACGAGCAGTACTTC. Translated: CASSTALSSGRTYEQYF.

This chain joins TRBV28 and TRBJ1-2; D remains unclear. V dropped 2 bases and J dropped 5 bases, with 15 bases sitting between them. The CDR3 has 15 amino acids. The germline CDR1 and CDR2 sequences are MDHEN and SYDVKM. The CDR3 region has the DNA TGTGCCAGCAGTTTAAGAATCGGGATCTCGTATGGCTACACCTTC. This encodes CASSLRIGISYGYTF.

The chain has TRBV7-2 and TRBJ1-6; D is possibly TRBD1 (5 bases). The CDR3 loop spans 15 amino acids. Looked up from germline, CDR1 is SGHTA and CDR2 is FQGNSA. Between the trimmed V and J ends, which lost 2 bases and 9 bases, there was a span of 14 bases. The CDR3 region has the DNA TGTGCCAGCAGCTTAAGTCGGATTGGGGGTTCACCCCTCCACTTT. Its protein product is CASSLSRIGGSPLHF.

The V and J genes are TRBV7-8 and TRBJ2-5; D remains unclear. Germline V CDR1 and CDR2: SGHVS, FQNEAQ. The CDR3 runs to 14 residues. The V gene lost 0 bases and the J gene lost 5 bases, with 10 bases spanning the gap. CDR3 nucleotides: TGTGCCAGCAGCTTAGCAATCAATAGGGAGACCCAGTACTTC. Its protein product is CASSLAINRETQYF.